This T cell receptor beta chain was identified in a study of T cell responses to AZD1222 COVID-19 vaccine. Concerning this clone: Its antigen remains unknown.

Study-level results: In all cases, repertoires were sampled only after the peak T cell response.

Sequencing used immunoSEQ multiplex PCR; TCRdb keeps in-frame clones, though not all of them. In the table there are about 94,000 clones, 90% of which are singletons. Per germline, CDR1 DFQATT and CDR2 SNEGSKA (reference sequence). Trimming removed 4 bases at V and 4 bases at J, with 8 bases between. CDR3 length equals 11 residues. J is TRBJ2-7 and V is TRBV20-1; D is unresolved. This material consisted of peripheral blood, taken on day 0 of AZD1222 vaccination. This sequence originates from an adult in good health. CDR3 DNA sequence: TGCAGTGCTATTGTTTCTTACGAGCAGTACTTC. It specifies CSAIVSYEQYF.